Below, 30 T cell receptor beta chains from the same sample are listed, as sequenced in a study of metastatic and nonmetastatic thyroid tumors. Nobody among the patients had been given any treatment before thyroid surgery. TCRdb reanalyzed the PCR reads with MiXCR. The sample includes about 20,000 clones, about 15% of them seen just once. Sequencing input: tumor tissue. The receptors come from a female donor with papillary thyroid cancer or a benign thyroid nodule (not recorded which). Some clones in this sample may be carry-over from other donors' samples.

This clone has more than one count but fewer than ten. CDR3 sequence: CASSFWTGGNTDTQYF. In DNA, the CDR3 is TGTGCCAGCAGCTTCTGGACAGGGGGCAACACAGATACGCAGTATTTT. The rearrangement joins TRBV11-1 to TRBJ2-3, with 11 nucleotides matching TRBD1. Germline V gene sequence: CDR1 SGHAT, CDR2 FQDESV (reference sequence). The CDR3 is made up of 16 amino acids. J gave up 2 bases and V 3 bases, and 4 bases lay outside the gene matches.

This clone was detected many times. This chain links TRBV5-1 with TRBJ2-7, with 8 bases that match TRBD1. Germline values: CDR1 SGHRS, CDR2 YFSETQ. The V gene end was trimmed by 6 bases and the J gene end by 5 bases; junction bases not matched to a gene: 10. The CDR3 sequence is 14 residues long. The chain's CDR3 is CASTDRGDSNEQYF. Here the CDR3 DNA reads TGCGCCAGCACTGACAGGGGAGATTCGAACGAGCAGTACTTC. Using reference TRBV5-1 and TRBJ2-7 for the parts outside the CDR3, the full variable domain is KAGVTQTPRYLIKTRGQQVTLSCSPISGHRSVSWYQQTPGQGLQFLFEYFSETQRNKGNFPGRFSGRQFSNSRSEMNVSTLELGDSALYLCASTDRGDSNEQYFGPGTRLTVT.

This clone was seen repeatedly, ten times or more. J is TRBJ1-2 and V is TRBV7-8; TRBD1 might be the D (6 bases). The CDR3 loop spans 16 amino acids. Per the germline V gene, CDR1 is SGHVS and CDR2 is FQNEAQ. V was clipped by 5 bases and J by 0 bases, with 16 bases between them. The CDR3: CASSQPGTLANYGYTF. CDR3 coding DNA: TGTGCCAGCAGCCAGCCCGGGACATTAGCTAACTATGGCTACACCTTC.

Ten or more counts support this clone. The V and J genes are TRBV12-3 or TRBV12-4 and TRBJ2-7; TRBD1 matches 9 bases. The CDR3 is 13 amino acids. The J segment lost 6 bases and the V segment lost 5 bases, leaving 5 bases of the junction unmatched. The CDR3, as DNA: TGTGCCAGCAGTCGGGACAGGGTCAGCGAGCAGTACTTC. Its translation: CASSRDRVSEQYF.

There are a few counts of this clone. This sequence may be a read error, since a much larger clone differs from it by one base. This rearrangement joins TRBV7-8 to TRBJ2-1, with TRBD2 as a possible D gene (6 bases). Per germline, CDR1 SGHVS and CDR2 FQNEAQ. The CDR3 covers 13 residues. The V gene lost 5 bases and the J gene lost 10 bases, with 15 bases spanning the gap. The CDR3 is CASSPLGDWEQFF. The CDR3 nucleotides are TGTGCCAGCAGCCCCCTAGGGGACTGGGAGCAGTTCTTC.

Many counts were recorded for this clone. The chain combines TRBV27 with TRBJ2-1, with D hard to call. The CDR3 is 14 residues long. CDR1 and CDR2 (germline): MNHEY, SMNVEV (reference sequence). V lost 5 bases and J 5 bases, leaving 13 bases between the germline ends. CDR3 sequence (DNA): TGTGCCAGCAGTACGTTTTTTAAACACAATGAGCAGTTCTTC. It is translated as CASSTFFKHNEQFF.

This clone was detected ten times or more. The V and J genes are TRBV11-3 and TRBJ2-2; 7 positions match TRBD2. J gave up 5 bases and V 0 bases, and 0 bases lay outside the gene matches. The CDR3 runs to 14 residues. The germline CDR1 and CDR2 sequences are SGHNT and YENEEA. CDR3 coding DNA: TGTGCCAGCAGCTTAGAAGCGGGGACCGGGGAGCTGTTTTTT. It yields the protein CASSLEAGTGELFF.

This clone was observed at least ten times. The rearrangement uses TRBV30 and TRBJ2-3; TRBD2 matches at 9 bases. Germline trimming cut 0 bases from V and 5 bases from J; bases unmatched to any gene: 9. This CDR3 has 16 residues. Germline values: CDR1 GTSNPN, CDR2 SVGIG (reference sequence). The CDR3 nucleotides are TGTGCCTGGAGTGTGGGAGTAGCGGGAGAGAGAGATACGCAGTATTTT. It specifies CAWSVGVAGERDTQYF.

This clone was detected many times. The genes are TRBV7-3 and TRBJ2-3; D is uncertain. The V gene lost 3 bases and the J gene lost 0 bases, with 4 bases spanning the gap. CDR3 length equals 13 residues. Germline V gives CDR1 SGHTA, CDR2 FQGTGA. DNA for the CDR3: TGTGCCAGCAGCTTGTTCAGCACAGATACGCAGTATTTT. Encoded protein: CASSLFSTDTQYF.

This clone was found many times. This chain joins TRBV20-1 and TRBJ1-1, with D hard to call. With 8 bases removed from V and 0 bases from J, the gap between germline ends came to 7 bases. The length of the CDR3 is 11 residues. The V gene's germline CDR1 is DFQATT and CDR2 SNEGSKA (reference sequence). The CDR3 nucleotides read TGCAGTCTCTCCATGAACACTGAAGCTTTCTTT. Translated: CSLSMNTEAFF.

This clone was counted many times. The identical CDR3 is also encoded by other nucleotide sequences in the sample. This sequence joins TRBV9 and TRBJ2-2; D remains unclear. V lost 4 bases, J lost 8 bases, and 15 bases lay in between. The V gene's germline CDR1 is SGDLS and CDR2 YYNGEE. This CDR3 is 14 amino acids long. The CDR3 loop is CASSPRLARGELFF. The CDR3 DNA reads as TGTGCCAGCAGCCCACGACTCGCCCGAGGGGAGCTGTTTTTT.

This clone was recorded at least ten times. A much larger clone is a single base away; this may be a read error. The CDR3 ends on some other residue instead of the conserved phenylalanine or tryptophan, so this is likely a read error. The J gene is TRBJ1-6, the V gene TRBV15, with a possible D match to TRBD1 (6 bases). The V gene's germline CDR1 is LNHNV and CDR2 YYDKDF (reference sequence). Trimming pared 5 bases from V and 11 bases from J, leaving 16 bases between. The length of the CDR3 is 14 residues. CDR3 nucleotides: TGTGCCACCAGCCTCCGGGGGCAGACGACACCCCTCCACCTT. Its protein is CATSLRGQTTPLHL.

This clone was recorded many times. The J gene is TRBJ2-1, the V gene TRBV24-1; D remains unclear. The CDR3 is made up of 16 amino acids. The germline CDR1 and CDR2 sequences are KGHDR and SFDVKD. Trimming left V 3 bases short and J 6 bases short, with 17 bases between. CDR3 DNA sequence: TGTGCCACCAGTGATCCGTCCGGGTCCCCCGGCAATGAGCAGTTCTTC. It encodes CATSDPSGSPGNEQFF.

This clone was detected ten times or more. V usage is TRBV5-6 and J usage is TRBJ2-1; 11 bases fit TRBD2. V was clipped by 4 bases and J by 2 bases; unmatched bases: 2. The CDR3 consists of 15 residues. Germline V gene lookup returns CDR1 SGHDT and CDR2 YYEEEE. The CDR3 reads CASSHSGGAYNEQFF. The CDR3 DNA reads as TGTGCCAGCAGCCATAGCGGGGGGGCCTACAATGAGCAGTTCTTC.

This clone ranks as medium-sized (0.01 to 0.1%). The chain joins TRBV12-3 or TRBV12-4 to TRBJ2-2; possibly TRBD1 or TRBD2 for D (5 bases each). V was clipped by 2 bases and J by 5 bases, with 9 bases between them. This CDR3 contains 14 residues. The CDR3 sequence: CASSLNGGTGELFF. The CDR3 DNA sequence: TGTGCCAGCAGTTTAAATGGGGGAACCGGGGAGCTGTTTTTT.

This clone has at least ten counts. Different DNA sequences within this sample yield the same CDR3. V gene TRBV19 combines with J gene TRBJ1-6; tentatively, D is TRBD1 (5 bases). CDR3 size: 14 residues. V was cut by 3 bases and J by 10 bases, with 13 bases left in between. The germline CDR1 and CDR2 sequences are LNHDA and SQIVND (reference sequence). The CDR3 sequence: CASSMFGAGSPLHF. The CDR3 DNA is TGTGCCAGTAGTATGTTCGGGGCAGGGTCACCCCTCCACTTT.

In its sample, this clone ranks as medium-sized. V usage is TRBV2 and J usage is TRBJ2-7, with 10 bases lining up with TRBD1. Germline V lookup: CDR1 SNHLY, CDR2 FYNNEI. This CDR3 is built from 15 residues. Trimming cost V 6 bases and J 5 bases; bases outside gene matches: 10. The CDR3 sequence: CASRDLDRGVDEQYF. DNA for the CDR3: TGTGCCAGCAGAGACCTGGACAGGGGGGTTGACGAGCAGTACTTC.

This clone has ten or more counts. The chain carries TRBV2 and TRBJ2-7, with D perhaps being TRBD1 or TRBD2 (6 bases each). CDR3 length equals 15 residues. V was pared by 2 bases and J by 5 bases, with 16 bases between. Germline-derived CDR1 and CDR2 are SNHLY and FYNNEI. The CDR3 sequence is CASSEMGGRLDEQYF. The CDR3 DNA is TGTGCCAGCAGTGAAATGGGGGGCCGCCTAGACGAGCAGTACTTC.

This clone was detected ten times or more. The gene calls are TRBV27 and TRBJ2-2; no reliable D call. CDR3 length: 15 amino acids. Germline CDR1 and CDR2: MNHEY and SMNVEV (reference sequence). V shed 7 bases and J shed 0 bases, with 12 bases lying between them. The CDR3 is CASTKRAANTGELFF. The DNA for the CDR3 is TGTGCCAGCACCAAAAGGGCGGCGAACACCGGGGAGCTGTTTTTT.

This clone has at least ten counts. V is TRBV24-1 and J is TRBJ2-1; D uncertain. The ends were cut back, 3 bases at V and 10 bases at J, with 12 bases in the middle. Germline lookup yields CDR1 KGHDR and CDR2 SFDVKD. This CDR3 contains 13 residues. Here the CDR3 DNA reads TGTGCCACCAGTGATGAACTTGGACGGGAGCAGTTCTTC. Its translation is CATSDELGREQFF.

By share of the sample, this clone is medium-sized (0.01 to 0.1%). This chain connects TRBV6-2 or TRBV6-3 to TRBJ1-1, with D unresolved. The CDR3 length is 16 residues. Germline CDR1 is MNHEY and CDR2 is SVGEGT. Trimming pared 6 bases from V and 5 bases from J, leaving 22 bases between. Here the CDR3 DNA reads TGTGCCAGCAGCCCAAGACGGACTCCGAACAAGACTGAAGCTTTCTTT. Protein product: CASSPRRTPNKTEAFF.

This clone came up a few times. The chain couples TRBV5-4 to TRBJ1-1; D is ambiguous. The CDR3 is made up of 14 amino acids. Germline CDR1 SGHNT, CDR2 YYREEE (reference sequence). V dropped 4 bases and J dropped 4 bases, with 14 bases sitting between them. CDR3: CASSMRTEVTEAFF. The CDR3 region has the DNA TGTGCCAGCAGCATGAGGACGGAGGTCACTGAAGCTTTCTTT.

This clone occurred many times. A read error may be the cause here, since a much bigger clone is one base away. The V and J genes are TRBV2 and TRBJ1-1; tentative D call: TRBD1 (5 bases). The V gene's germline CDR1 is SNHLY and CDR2 FYNNEI. This CDR3 has 13 amino acids. Written as DNA, the CDR3 is TGTGCCGGCAGTGAACAGGTGAACACTGAAGCTTTCTTT. The encoded protein is CAGSEQVNTEAFF.

This clone was observed a few times. The junction departs from germline at one end; a sequencing error may be responsible. This chain joins TRBV19 and TRBJ2-1; 7 positions match TRBD2. Germline V gene data show CDR1 as LNHDA and CDR2 as SQIVND (reference sequence). The CDR3 covers 14 residues. As DNA, the CDR3 is TGTGACAGTAGTACGGGACTAACCAGCAATGAGCAGTTCTTC. Amino acid sequence: CDSSTGLTSNEQFF. The variable domain in full, completed from reference TRBV19 and TRBJ2-1, reads DGGITQSPKYLFRKEGQNVTLSCEQNLNHDAMYWYRQDPGQGLRLIYYSQIVNDFQKGDIAEGYSVSREKKESFPLTVTSAQKNPTAFYLCDSSTGLTSNEQFFGPGTRLTVL.

This clone was found a few times. The V and J genes are TRBV12-3 or TRBV12-4 and TRBJ2-7; weak D call: TRBD2 (7 bases). The CDR3 has 16 amino acids. Trimming left V 6 bases short and J 3 bases short, with 21 bases between. Written as DNA, the CDR3 is TGTGCCAGCAGGCGTAGAGGGGGGGCCTCGGGCTACGAGCAGTACTTC. Protein sequence: CASRRRGGASGYEQYF.

By share, this clone counts as medium-sized. This sequence joins TRBV6-1 and TRBJ2-7, with TRBD1 identical over 7 bases. The CDR3 runs 11 residues. Germline V gene data show CDR1 as MNHNS and CDR2 as SASEGT. V trimming: 5 bases; J trimming: 7 bases; junction bases outside the gene matches: 2. Here the CDR3 reads CASSTTGEQYF. Written as DNA, the CDR3 is TGTGCCAGCAGTACGACAGGGGAGCAGTACTTC.

V gene TRBV6-1 combines with J gene TRBJ1-6, with 9 positions matching TRBD1. Germline trimming cut 8 bases from V and 5 bases from J; bases unmatched to any gene: 4. Looked up from germline, CDR1 is MNHNS and CDR2 is SASEGT. The CDR3 extends over 14 amino acids. CDR3 DNA sequence: TGTGCCAGCGTGGGGACAGGGAATAATTCACCCCTCCACTTT. Translated, it gives CASVGTGNNSPLHF.

This clone was counted many times. This rearrangement joins TRBV3-1 to TRBJ2-3; 11 bases line up with TRBD2. Germline assignment: CDR1 LGHDT and CDR2 YNNKEL (reference sequence). Trimming cost V 2 bases and J 3 bases; bases outside gene matches: 4. The CDR3 extends over 16 amino acids. The CDR3 region is CASSQLAGGTTDTQYF. The CDR3 coding sequence is TGTGCCAGCAGCCAACTAGCGGGGGGAACTACAGATACGCAGTATTTT.

On this clone itself: A read error is possible here, since a much larger clone lies one base away. The rearrangement uses TRBV18 and TRBJ2-3; D might be TRBD2 (6 bases). The germline CDR1 and CDR2 sequences are KGHSH and LQKENI. The CDR3 is made up of 13 amino acids. The CDR3 DNA sequence: TGTGCCAGCTCACCTAGCGGCACATATACGCAGTATTTT. Amino acids: CASSPSGTYTQYF.

The chain employs TRBV20-1 and TRBJ2-3; 8 nucleotides match TRBD2. The CDR3 contains 14 residues. Trimming took 6 bases from V and 4 from J; bases not matched to a gene: 9. Per the germline V gene, CDR1 is DFQATT and CDR2 is SNEGSKA (reference sequence). CDR3 bases: TGCAGTGCCACGAGCGGGAGCGTCTCAGATACGCAGTATTTT. Protein: CSATSGSVSDTQYF.